This entry lists 24 T cell receptor beta chains sequenced from one sample in a study of blood T cell repertoires in COVID-19. Sequencing was performed with immunoSEQ multiplex PCR; in TCRdb, only in-frame clones are kept and a portion is missing. In the table there are about 45,000 clones, almost 90% of which are singletons. Sequences were obtained from peripheral blood. These receptors were obtained from a human donor in a cohort sampled during active COVID-19.

V usage is TRBV5-4 and J usage is TRBJ2-7; TRBD1 matches at 7 bases. The CDR3 totals 14 residues. Trimming took 7 bases from V and 2 from J; bases not matched to a gene: 9. Germline V lookup: CDR1 SGHNT, CDR2 YYREEE (reference sequence). The CDR3 protein is CASSQGPNTYEQYF. For the CDR3, the DNA is TGTGCCAGCTCACAGGGGCCAAACACCTACGAGCAGTACTTC.

This chain uses TRBV6-5 with TRBJ1-3; the match to TRBD1 covers 8 bases. The J segment lost 2 bases and the V segment lost 0 bases, leaving 0 bases of the junction unmatched. Germline V gene sequence: CDR1 MNHEY, CDR2 SVGAGI. This CDR3 is built from 15 residues. This CDR3 reads CASSYSQGAGNTIYF. The CDR3, as DNA: TGTGCCAGCAGTTACTCACAGGGGGCTGGAAACACCATATATTTT.

This clone was seen once. The chain couples TRBV5-4 to TRBJ2-3; D may be TRBD1 (6 bases). Trimming removed 0 bases from V and 3 bases from J, with 14 bases in between. The germline CDR1 and CDR2 sequences are SGHNT and YYREEE (reference sequence). This CDR3 has 16 amino acids. The DNA for the CDR3 is TGTGCCAGCAGCTTGGCCGCTTGGGGGCAAACAGATACGCAGTATTTT. Residues: CASSLAAWGQTDTQYF.

This clone was seen a handful of times. The genes are TRBV30 and TRBJ1-6; the D gene is possibly TRBD1 (6 bases). Trimming shortened V by 2 bases and J by 0 bases, and 11 bases separated the two germline ends. The length of the CDR3 is 16 residues. Germline CDR1 is GTSNPN and CDR2 is SVGIG (reference sequence). The CDR3 sequence is CAWSFTGSSYNSPLHF. For the CDR3, the DNA is TGTGCCTGGAGTTTTACAGGGAGCTCCTATAATTCACCCCTCCACTTT. The variable domain in full, with the rest retrieved from reference TRBV30 and TRBJ1-6, is SQTIHQWPATLVQPVGSPLSLECTVEGTSNPNLYWYRQAAGRGLQLLFYSVGIGQISSEVPQNLSASRPQDRQFILSSKKLLLSDSGFYLCAWSFTGSSYNSPLHFGNGTRLTVT.

This sequence joins TRBV4-3 and TRBJ2-1; the match to TRBD2 covers 8 bases. The V gene end was trimmed by 5 bases and the J gene end by 5 bases; junction bases not matched to a gene: 5. Germline V gene sequence: CDR1 LGHNA, CDR2 YSLEER. The CDR3 covers 14 residues. In DNA form, the CDR3 reads TGCGCCAGCAGCATAAGCGGGGGCCACAATGAGCAGTTCTTC. Amino acids: CASSISGGHNEQFF.

This chain's CDR3 is CASSFSGQGYEQYF. CDR3 DNA: TGCGCCAGCAGCTTCTCCGGACAGGGCTACGAGCAGTACTTC. The V gene is TRBV5-1, the J gene TRBJ2-7, with TRBD1 matching 8 bases. This CDR3 is 14 amino acids long. Germline-derived CDR1 and CDR2 are SGHRS and YFSETQ. Unmatched junction bases numbered 4, after V lost 2 bases and J lost 3 bases.

This clone appeared a single time. The V and J genes are TRBV18 and TRBJ2-7; the D gene is possibly TRBD1 (7 bases). From germline, CDR1 is KGHSH and CDR2 LQKENI. Trimming left V 0 bases short and J 4 bases short, with 16 bases between. CDR3 length: 16 amino acids. The CDR3 coding sequence is TGTGCCAGCTCACCACCGTCAGGGGGGATTGATTACGAGCAGTACTTC. Protein product: CASSPPSGGIDYEQYF.

The J gene is TRBJ2-4, the V gene TRBV5-1, with D perhaps TRBD1 (6 bases). CDR3 length equals 16 residues. V was pared by 6 bases and J by 9 bases, with 25 bases between. CDR1 and CDR2 from the germline V gene are SGHRS and YFSETQ. The CDR3: CASTLDSLIKGGIQYF. CDR3 nucleotides: TGCGCCAGCACCCTGGACAGTCTAATTAAAGGAGGCATTCAGTACTTC.

The chain has TRBV7-2 and TRBJ1-2; 11 bases are shared with TRBD1. There are 14 residues in the CDR3. Germline V CDR1 and CDR2: SGHTA, FQGNSA. The trim removed 4 bases at V and 7 bases at J, leaving 5 bases unmatched. CDR3 sequence: CASSSDRGRGGYTF. As DNA, the CDR3 is TGTGCCAGCAGCTCGGACAGGGGGCGAGGTGGCTACACCTTC. The variable domain in full, completed from reference TRBV7-2 and TRBJ1-2, reads GAGVSQSPSNKVTEKGKDVELRCDPISGHTALYWYRQSLGQGLEFLIYFQGNSAPDKSGLPSDRFSAERTGGSVSTLTIQRTQQEDSAVYLCASSSDRGRGGYTFGSGTRLTVV.

The chain uses TRBV6-5 and TRBJ2-7; D is undetermined. This CDR3 region has 12 residues. Germline V lookup: CDR1 MNHEY, CDR2 SVGAGI. The V and J ends lost 7 bases and 13 bases respectively, with 20 bases between them. The CDR3 coding sequence is TGTGCCAGCATCCCAACCCACTATCTACCTTACTTC. Translation gives CASIPTHYLPYF.

The CDR3 region has the DNA TGTGCCAGCAGCCCCTATCTCGGACAGGGGCCCTCTGAGCAGTACTTC. It yields the protein CASSPYLGQGPSEQYF. V gene TRBV5-4 combines with J gene TRBJ2-7; TRBD1 aligns across 9 bases. The CDR3 consists of 16 residues. Germline CDR1 SGHNT, CDR2 YYREEE (reference sequence). Trimming took 4 bases from V and 7 from J; bases not matched to a gene: 15.

This clone was observed a handful of times. The chain couples TRBV6-5 to TRBJ2-3, with TRBD1 identical over 7 bases. This CDR3 is built from 15 residues. V was clipped by 8 bases and J by 3 bases; unmatched bases: 11. Germline assignment: CDR1 MNHEY and CDR2 SVGAGI. The CDR3 DNA sequence: TGTGCCAGCGGAAGACCGGGACAGTGGACAGATACGCAGTATTTT. This encodes CASGRPGQWTDTQYF.

The chain uses TRBV19 and TRBJ1-4, with D perhaps TRBD1 (6 bases). The CDR3 runs 15 residues. Per germline, CDR1 LNHDA and CDR2 SQIVND (reference sequence). V was shortened by 6 bases and J by 4 bases, with 15 bases between the two germline ends. This CDR3 reads CASRPWTDRNEKLFF. CDR3 DNA sequence: TGTGCCAGTAGGCCCTGGACAGACCGTAATGAAAAACTGTTTTTT.

This clone was counted a few times. The chain is built from TRBV15 and TRBJ2-5, with 10 positions matching TRBD2. The CDR3 extends over 15 amino acids. Per the germline V gene, CDR1 is LNHNV and CDR2 is YYDKDF (reference sequence). V trimming: 4 bases; J trimming: 5 bases; junction bases outside the gene matches: 7. This CDR3 reads CATSKHSGGEETQYF. In DNA, the CDR3 is TGTGCCACCAGCAAGCACAGCGGGGGGGAGGAGACCCAGTACTTC. Full variable domain (outside the CDR3, taken from reference TRBV15 and TRBJ2-5): DAMVIQNPRYQVTQFGKPVTLSCSQTLNHNVMYWYQQKSSQAPKLLFHYYDKDFNNEADTPDNFQSRRPNTSFCFLDIRSPGLGDTAMYLCATSKHSGGEETQYFGPGTRLLVL.

V is TRBV5-1 and J is TRBJ1-4; 10 positions match TRBD1. This CDR3 is built from 16 residues. Germline CDR1 SGHRS, CDR2 YFSETQ. V lost 4 bases and J lost 2; bases outside the gene matches: 5. The CDR3 DNA follows: TGCGCCAGCAGCAGACAGGGGGCGACGACTAATGAAAAACTGTTTTTT. Translating gives CASSRQGATTNEKLFF.

The chain recombines TRBV9 with TRBJ1-3; D is perhaps TRBD1 (5 bases). This CDR3 contains 15 residues. Trimming removed 3 bases from V and 4 bases from J, with 14 bases in between. Germline assignment: CDR1 SGDLS and CDR2 YYNGEE. This chain's CDR3 is CASSDKTARGNTIYF. CDR3 bases: TGTGCCAGCAGCGACAAGACAGCGCGCGGAAACACCATATATTTT.

The rearrangement uses TRBV10-3 and TRBJ2-7, with TRBD2 matching over 7 bases. The CDR3 length is 13 residues. Germline CDR1 and CDR2: ENHRY and SYGVKD. Trimming cost V 4 bases and J 6 bases; bases outside gene matches: 6. DNA for the CDR3: TGTGCCATCAGTGGGGGGGGTTCCGGCGAGCAGTACTTC. This gives the protein CAISGGGSGEQYF.

This chain connects TRBV18 to TRBJ1-2; perhaps TRBD1 as D (6 bases). From germline, CDR1 is KGHSH and CDR2 LQKENI. The CDR3 consists of 13 residues. V lost 3 bases and J lost 7, with 12 bases in between. The chain's CDR3 is CASSPDSNFGYTF. As DNA, the CDR3 is TGTGCCAGCTCACCGGACAGTAATTTTGGCTACACCTTC.

The V gene is TRBV5-4, the J gene TRBJ1-6; tentative D call: TRBD1 (6 bases). CDR1 and CDR2 from the germline V gene are SGHNT and YYREEE (reference sequence). The V end lost 4 bases, the J end lost 8 bases, and 10 bases lay between the germline ends. There are 13 residues in the CDR3. The DNA of the CDR3 is TGTGCCAGCAGCGTGGACAGTCATTCACCCCTCCACTTT. Protein: CASSVDSHSPLHF.

This clone was seen just once. The rearrangement links TRBV6-5 to TRBJ1-2; D is ambiguous. Germline V lookup: CDR1 MNHEY, CDR2 SVGAGI. CDR3 length: 13 amino acids. Trimming shortened V by 6 bases and J by 9 bases, and 17 bases separated the two germline ends. DNA of the CDR3: TGTGCCAGCAGCCAAGACCCGGTCACTAGCTACACCTTC. This gives the protein CASSQDPVTSYTF.

This clone was seen a handful of times. The chain joins TRBV14 to TRBJ1-3; possibly TRBD1 for D (5 bases). Germline V gives CDR1 SGHDN, CDR2 FVKESK. V was shortened by 6 bases and J by 0 bases, with 12 bases between the two germline ends. The length of the CDR3 is 15 residues. CDR3 sequence (DNA): TGTGCCAGCAGTCGACGACAGCTCTCTGGAAACACCATATATTTT. This gives the protein CASSRRQLSGNTIYF.

The chain links TRBV3-1 (or the pseudogene TRBV3-2) to TRBJ2-2, with D tentatively TRBD2 (6 bases). Trimming took off 5 bases at V and 5 bases at J, with 12 bases between the two ends. Germline loops: CDR1 LGHDT, CDR2 YNNKEL (reference sequence). This CDR3 comprises 14 residues. The CDR3 DNA follows: TGTGCCAGCAGCACGGGACTTAGGACCGGGGAGCTGTTTTTT. Its protein is CASSTGLRTGELFF.

The rearrangement joins TRBV27 to TRBJ1-5; D uncertain. V shed 4 bases and J shed 11 bases, with 15 bases lying between them. This CDR3 has 13 residues. Germline CDR1 and CDR2: MNHEY and SMNVEV (reference sequence). CDR3 sequence (DNA): TGTGCCAGCAGTTCATACGGAGTCGTAGCCCAGCATTTT. Residues: CASSSYGVVAQHF.

The chain carries TRBV10-3 and TRBJ2-5, with TRBD2 matching 8 bases. Trimming removed 3 bases from V and 7 bases from J; junction bases left unmatched: 7. CDR3 length equals 14 residues. Germline CDR1 reads ENHRY; CDR2 reads SYGVKD. The CDR3 region has the DNA TGTGCCATCAGTGAACGAGAGCGGGGGTTGACCCAGTACTTC. Its protein is CAISERERGLTQYF.